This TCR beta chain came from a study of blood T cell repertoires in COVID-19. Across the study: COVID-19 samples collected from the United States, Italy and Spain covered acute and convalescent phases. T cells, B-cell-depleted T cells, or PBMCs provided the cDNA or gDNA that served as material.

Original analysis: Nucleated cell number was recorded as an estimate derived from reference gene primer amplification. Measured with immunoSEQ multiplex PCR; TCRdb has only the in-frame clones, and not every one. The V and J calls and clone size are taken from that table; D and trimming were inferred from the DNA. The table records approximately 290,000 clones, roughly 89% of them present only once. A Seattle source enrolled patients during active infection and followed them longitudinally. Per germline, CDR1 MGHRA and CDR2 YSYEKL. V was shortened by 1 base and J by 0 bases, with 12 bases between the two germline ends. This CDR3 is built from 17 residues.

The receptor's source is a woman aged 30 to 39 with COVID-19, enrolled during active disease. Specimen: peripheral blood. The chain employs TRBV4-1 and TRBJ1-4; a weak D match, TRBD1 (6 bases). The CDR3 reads CASSQAFRDTTNEKLFF. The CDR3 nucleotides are TGCGCCAGCAGCCAAGCTTTCCGGGACACAACTAATGAAAAACTGTTTTTT.